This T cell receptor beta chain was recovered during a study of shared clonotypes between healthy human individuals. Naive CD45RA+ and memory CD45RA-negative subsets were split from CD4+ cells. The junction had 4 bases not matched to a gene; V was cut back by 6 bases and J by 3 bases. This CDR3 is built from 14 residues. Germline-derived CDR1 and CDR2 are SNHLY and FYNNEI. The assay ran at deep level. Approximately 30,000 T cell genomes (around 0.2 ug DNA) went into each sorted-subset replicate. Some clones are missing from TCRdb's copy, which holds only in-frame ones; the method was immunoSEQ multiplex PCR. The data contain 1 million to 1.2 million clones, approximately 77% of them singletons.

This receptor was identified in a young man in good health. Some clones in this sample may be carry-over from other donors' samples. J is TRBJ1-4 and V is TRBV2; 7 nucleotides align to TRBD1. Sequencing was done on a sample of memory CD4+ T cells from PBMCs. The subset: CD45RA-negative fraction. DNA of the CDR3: TGTGCCAGCAGATACGGGACAGCTAATGAAAAACTGTTTTTT. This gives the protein CASRYGTANEKLFF.